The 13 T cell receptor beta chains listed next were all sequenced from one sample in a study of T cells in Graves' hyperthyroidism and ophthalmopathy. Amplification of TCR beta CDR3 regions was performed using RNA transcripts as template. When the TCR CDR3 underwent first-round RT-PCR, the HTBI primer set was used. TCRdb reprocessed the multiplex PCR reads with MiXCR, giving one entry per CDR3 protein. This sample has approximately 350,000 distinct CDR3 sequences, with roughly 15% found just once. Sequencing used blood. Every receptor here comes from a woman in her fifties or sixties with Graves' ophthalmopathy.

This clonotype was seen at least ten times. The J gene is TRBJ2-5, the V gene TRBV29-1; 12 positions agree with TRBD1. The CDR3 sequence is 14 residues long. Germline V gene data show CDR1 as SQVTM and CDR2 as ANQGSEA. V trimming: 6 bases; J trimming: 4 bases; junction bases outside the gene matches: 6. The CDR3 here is CSVLGTGGRETQYF. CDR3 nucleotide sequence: TGCAGCGTCCTCGGGACAGGGGGCAGAGAGACCCAGTACTTC.

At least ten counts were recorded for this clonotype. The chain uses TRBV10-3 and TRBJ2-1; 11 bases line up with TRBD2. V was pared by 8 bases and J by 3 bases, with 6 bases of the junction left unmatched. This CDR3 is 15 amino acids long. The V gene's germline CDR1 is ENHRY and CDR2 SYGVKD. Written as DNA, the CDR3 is TGTGCCATCGGAGAGGGACTAGCGGACTACAATGAGCAGTTCTTC. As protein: CAIGEGLADYNEQFF.

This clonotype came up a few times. The CDR3 spells CASSVDRALPRVELFF. The DNA for the CDR3 is TGTGCCAGCAGTGTCGACAGGGCGCTCCCCAGGGTGGAGCTGTTTTTT. V usage is TRBV27 and J usage is TRBJ2-2, with 7 bases fitting TRBD1. The CDR3 runs 16 residues. J gave up 10 bases and V 5 bases, and 16 bases lay outside the gene matches. Germline V lookup: CDR1 MNHEY, CDR2 SMNVEV (reference sequence).

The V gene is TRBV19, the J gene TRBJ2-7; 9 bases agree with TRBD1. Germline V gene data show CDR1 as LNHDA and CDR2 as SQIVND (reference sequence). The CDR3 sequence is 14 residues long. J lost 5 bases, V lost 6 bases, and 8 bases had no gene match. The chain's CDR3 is CASSRTGEGDEQYF. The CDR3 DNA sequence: TGTGCCAGTAGCCGGACAGGGGAAGGAGACGAGCAGTACTTC.

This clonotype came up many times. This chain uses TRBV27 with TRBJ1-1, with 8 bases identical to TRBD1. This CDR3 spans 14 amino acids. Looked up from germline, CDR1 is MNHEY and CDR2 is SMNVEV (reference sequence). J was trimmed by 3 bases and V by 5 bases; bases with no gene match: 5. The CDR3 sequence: CASSTPDRDTEAFF. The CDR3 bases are TGTGCCAGCAGTACGCCGGACAGGGACACTGAAGCTTTCTTT.

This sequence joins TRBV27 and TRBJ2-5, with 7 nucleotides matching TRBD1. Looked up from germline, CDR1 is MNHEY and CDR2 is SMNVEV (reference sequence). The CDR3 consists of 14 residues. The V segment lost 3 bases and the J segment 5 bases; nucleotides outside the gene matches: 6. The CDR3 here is CASSFTGAPETQYF. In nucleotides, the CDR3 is TGTGCCAGCAGTTTTACAGGGGCGCCGGAGACCCAGTACTTC.

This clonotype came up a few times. In DNA form, the CDR3 reads TGTGCCACCGTCCCTGTTAGCGGGAGGCCGGCTGGGGCCAACGTCCTGACTTTC. It is translated as CATVPVSGRPAGANVLTF. The J gene is TRBJ2-6, the V gene TRBV2; 10 bases line up with TRBD2. V shed 10 bases and J 2 bases; nucleotides not matched to a gene: 14. Germline lookup yields CDR1 SNHLY and CDR2 FYNNEI. The CDR3 sequence is 18 residues long.

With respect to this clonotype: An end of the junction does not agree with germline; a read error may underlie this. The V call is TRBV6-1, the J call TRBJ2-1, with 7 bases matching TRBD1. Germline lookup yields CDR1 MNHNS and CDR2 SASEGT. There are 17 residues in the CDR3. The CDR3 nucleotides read TGTGCCAGCAGTGAAGAAAAGGGGGCGCACTCCCACAATGAGCAGTTCTTC. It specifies CASSEEKGAHSHNEQFF.

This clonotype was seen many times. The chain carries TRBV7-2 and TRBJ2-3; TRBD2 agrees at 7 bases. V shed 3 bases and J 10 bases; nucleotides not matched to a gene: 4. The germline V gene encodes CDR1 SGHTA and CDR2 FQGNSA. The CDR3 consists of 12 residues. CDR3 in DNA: TGTGCCAGCAGCTTGGGGGGGTCGGCGCAGTATTTT. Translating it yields CASSLGGSAQYF.

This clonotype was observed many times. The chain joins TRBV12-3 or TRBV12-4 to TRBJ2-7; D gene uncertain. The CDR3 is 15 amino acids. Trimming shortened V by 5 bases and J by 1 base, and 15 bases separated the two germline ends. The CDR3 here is CASSTTSPRSYEQYF. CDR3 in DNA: TGTGCCAGCAGTACCACTTCCCCCCGGTCCTACGAGCAGTACTTC.

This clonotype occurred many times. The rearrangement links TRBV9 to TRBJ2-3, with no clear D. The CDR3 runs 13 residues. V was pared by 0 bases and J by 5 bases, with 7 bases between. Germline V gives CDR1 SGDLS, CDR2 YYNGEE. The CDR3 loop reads CASSVAPKDTQYF. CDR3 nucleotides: TGTGCCAGCAGCGTAGCCCCGAAAGATACGCAGTATTTT.

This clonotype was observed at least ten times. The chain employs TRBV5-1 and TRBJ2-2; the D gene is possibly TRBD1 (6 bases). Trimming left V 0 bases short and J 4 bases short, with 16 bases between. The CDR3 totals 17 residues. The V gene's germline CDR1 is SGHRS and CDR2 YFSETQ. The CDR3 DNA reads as TGCGCCAGCAGCTTGGAAGGTCCAGGGGTGACCACCGGGGAGCTGTTTTTT. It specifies CASSLEGPGVTTGELFF.

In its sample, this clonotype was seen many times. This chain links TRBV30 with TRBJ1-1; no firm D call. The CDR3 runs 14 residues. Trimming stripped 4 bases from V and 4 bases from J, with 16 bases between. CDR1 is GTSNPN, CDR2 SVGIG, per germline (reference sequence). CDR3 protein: CAWTLDTSLTEAFF. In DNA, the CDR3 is TGTGCCTGGACCCTAGACACCAGCCTCACTGAAGCTTTCTTT.